This T cell receptor (beta chain) was retrieved from a study of Ad26.COV2.S vaccination and SARS-CoV-2 variants (dated by TCRdb to the early 2020s). About the investigation overall: Donors in the vaccine arm were drawn from COV1001, a phase I-IIa trial of Ad26.COV2.S in healthy adults that was multicentre, randomized, double-blind and placebo-controlled. Ad26.COV2.S was administered intramuscularly at 5 x 10^10 or 1 x 10^11 viral particles, either as a single shot or as two shots given 56 days apart. TCRbeta repertoire sequencing served as the tool for gauging how specific and how broad the SARS-CoV-2-reactive T cell receptors were following Ad26.COV2.S vaccination. A total of 32 samples were included in the TCR-sequenced set, comprising around 19 Ad26.COV2.S vaccine recipients, 5 placebo recipients and 8 SARS-CoV-2 convalescent individuals. Trial participants were randomized into five groups of five: low-dose or high-dose Ad26.COV2.S given once or twice, or placebo on both occasions. Throughout the experiments and outcome assessment, investigators stayed blinded to trial group allocation. Here is what the overall study found, with its caveats: Comparable non-spike TCR breadth was observed between vaccine and placebo recipients, consistent with only spike being contained in the vaccine. It was noted by the authors that total T cell responses may have been underestimated by the TCR breadth and depth analyses. Substantial breadth of spike-specific CD8+ and CD4+ T cell responses was reported after vaccination. Spike-specific TCR breadth was higher in Ad26.COV2.S recipients than in placebo recipients (P = 0.0014). Comparing responses between vaccine doses or regimens was not something the study was powered to do.

TCRbeta CDR3 regions were sequenced with the immunoSEQ Assay. After extraction, genomic DNA underwent amplification by bias-controlled multiplex PCR, followed by high-throughput sequencing. On the authors' methods: To quantify the absolute abundance of every unique TCRbeta CDR3 region, sequences were collapsed and filtered. T cell fraction was estimated by normalization of TCRbeta template counts to usable DNA, with usable DNA being measured through amplification of reference genes present in all nucleated cells. Repertoire TCRs were annotated as SARS-CoV-2-specific when V gene, CDR3 amino acid sequence and J gene were exactly matched to a known reactive TCR set. The reference SARS-CoV-2 TCR set was derived from MIRA and filtered for enrichment in COVID-19-positive ImmuneCODE repertoires, a step that removed public or cross-reactive TCRs. Using the MIRA antigens, annotated TCRs were further analysed by specific ORF or by position within an ORF. Depth was the summed frequency of annotated unique rearrangements, while breadth was defined as annotated unique rearrangements over total unique productive rearrangements. Group comparisons of TCR breadth used two-sided Wilcoxon rank-sum tests. Not all clones reach the TCRdb copy of this immuneACCESS table, which keeps in-frame sequences only. Checked studies attribute under half of the gap to unresolved V genes and leave the rest unexplained. V and J calls plus clone size are reproduced from that table; the DNA served to infer D and trimming. The sample contains around 340,000 clones, about 87% of them found a single time. The top ten hold roughly 6% of the sample.

This specimen's treatment or condition label, interpreted: some 19 received Ad26.COV2.S at low or high dose, single or two shots; 5 received placebo; per-sample allocation not given. Repertoires of vaccine and placebo recipients were sequenced from samples collected on day 63 after the first injection. Between 29 July and 7 August 2020, Cohort 1b enrolled 25 adults aged 18-55 years at one site in Boston, USA. Ad26.COV2.S was a replication-incompetent adenovirus type 26 vector that expressed a prefusion-stabilized SARS-CoV-2 spike protein derived from the original Wuhan strain. To note about this clone: This clone's antigen is unknown. The record has no base qualities; no much larger clone is one base away.

The source of this sequence is a person aged 18 to 59 who received the Ad26.COV2.S COVID-19 vaccine or a placebo. The starting material was peripheral blood, obtained in a trial of Ad26.COV2.S vaccine versus placebo.

The CDR3: CASSREGGITEQFF. The nucleotides read TGTGCCAGCAGCCGGGAGGGAGGCATCACTGAGCAGTTCTTC. The chain is encoded by TRBV11-3 joined to TRBJ2-1, and TRBD2 matches 8 of the central bases. Germline trimming amounts to 5 bases on V and 9 bases on J, with 9 as the count of junction bases outside the gene matches. The germline V gene gives CDR1 as SGHNT and CDR2 as YENEEA. The CDR3 measures 14 amino acids from cysteine to phenylalanine. The DNA shown is the 42-base CDR3, in frame from base 1. The full variable domain, with segments outside the CDR3 supplied by the reference TRBV11-3 and TRBJ2-1 proteins, appears as EAGVVQSPRYKIIEKKQPVAFWCNPISGHNTLYWYLQNLGQGPELLIRYENEEAVDDSQLPKDRFSAERLKGVDSTLKIQPAELGDSAVYLCASSREGGITEQFFGPGTRLTVL.